The TCR beta chain described here comes from a study of human thymus T cells. Study results and caveats: Use of V and J genes seemed skewed within the thymic and blood repertoires. Thymic repertoires from unrelated individuals overlapped highly, related research reported.

A word on this clone: The antigen is undetermined.

Corrective heart surgery yielded the resections from which the thymus tissue came. Immunologically healthy infants in Finland undergoing congenital heart defect surgery were the donors. Germline V gene data show CDR1 as SGHNT and CDR2 as YYREEE (reference sequence). The V segment lost 4 bases and the J segment 5 bases; nucleotides outside the gene matches: 2. The length of the CDR3 is 12 residues. Method: immunoSEQ multiplex PCR; TCRdb's copy keeps in-frame clones and lacks some. The sample contains tens of thousands of clones, about 96% of which appear only once. The sample taken for sequencing was thymus tissue. This chain connects TRBV5-4 to TRBJ1-1; TRBD1 matches at 7 bases. The clonotype comes from a boy under two years old with a congenital heart defect but otherwise immunologically healthy. DNA for the CDR3: TGTGCCAGCAGCCCGACAGGGACTGAAGCTTTCTTT. Protein: CASSPTGTEAFF.